The 18 T cell receptor beta chains listed next were all sequenced from one sample in a study of spatial heterogeneity in lung cancer. One entry per CDR3 protein results from TCRdb running MiXCR on the 5' RACE reads. The table includes fewer than 40,000 distinct CDR3 sequences, around 7.5% detected once. Time point of the sample: sample taken at primary tumor resection. The input for sequencing was PBMCs, taken at surgery. The receptors here all came from a male donor with early-stage non-small cell lung cancer.

This clonotype was found many times. J is TRBJ1-1 and V is TRBV10-3; D is perhaps TRBD1 (5 bases). Germline V gene sequence: CDR1 ENHRY, CDR2 SYGVKD. The CDR3 spans 15 residues. V was trimmed by 5 bases and J by 4 bases, leaving 17 bases between them. The CDR3 loop is CAISPAYERGTEAFF. Here the CDR3 DNA reads TGTGCCATCAGTCCGGCCTACGAAAGGGGCACTGAAGCTTTCTTT.

V gene TRBV6-5 combines with J gene TRBJ2-7, with D possibly TRBD2 on 6 matching bases. This CDR3 contains 12 residues. Trimming left V 5 bases short and J 8 bases short, with 13 bases between. The germline V gene encodes CDR1 MNHEY and CDR2 SVGAGI. The CDR3 region is CASSLEGYQQYF. The CDR3 DNA reads TGTGCCAGCAGTCTGGAGGGGTATCAGCAGTACTTC.

This clonotype was observed at least ten times. The gene calls are TRBV29-1 and TRBJ2-1; D unclear. Trimming shortened V by 7 bases and J by 5 bases, and 15 bases separated the two germline ends. The CDR3 is 13 residues long. From germline, CDR1 is SQVTM and CDR2 ANQGSEA. The CDR3 region is CSAARRGDNEQFF. CDR3 in DNA: TGCAGCGCCGCCCGGAGAGGAGACAATGAGCAGTTCTTC.

A remark on this clonotype: This clone may be a read error of a much larger clone one base away. The chain uses TRBV12-3 or TRBV12-4 and TRBJ2-3; no definite D call. There are 12 residues in the CDR3. V was clipped by 3 bases and J by 9 bases, with 10 bases between them. The CDR3 reads CASSFLTPTQYF. The CDR3 nucleotides are TGTGCCAGCAGTTTCCTCACCCCGACGCAGTATTTT.

This clonotype appeared many times. The chain carries TRBV11-3 and TRBJ2-3, with TRBD2 matching over 14 bases. This CDR3 comprises 17 residues. Germline V gives CDR1 SGHNT, CDR2 YENEEA. V was clipped by 3 bases and J by 5 bases; unmatched bases: 7. DNA of the CDR3: TGTGCCAGCAGCTTCGGCTCCGGGACTAGCGGGAGAGATACGCAGTATTTT. It translates to CASSFGSGTSGRDTQYF. The variable domain in full, completed from reference TRBV11-3 and TRBJ2-3, reads EAGVVQSPRYKIIEKKQPVAFWCNPISGHNTLYWYLQNLGQGPELLIRYENEEAVDDSQLPKDRFSAERLKGVDSTLKIQPAELGDSAVYLCASSFGSGTSGRDTQYFGPGTRLTVL.

This chain joins TRBV10-2 and TRBJ2-7; no clear D gene. This CDR3 has 15 amino acids. Between the trimmed V and J ends, which lost 3 bases and 1 base, there was a span of 13 bases. Germline lookup yields CDR1 WSHSY and CDR2 SAAADI. CDR3 sequence reads: CASSDQRYGSYEQYF. In DNA, the CDR3 is TGCGCCAGCAGTGACCAACGGTACGGGTCCTACGAGCAGTACTTC.

This clonotype came up many times. The chain is built from TRBV11-2 and TRBJ1-4; D unresolved. V lost 4 bases and J 5 bases, leaving 11 bases between the germline ends. This CDR3 has 14 amino acids. The germline gives CDR1 SGHAT, CDR2 FQNNGV. CDR3 amino acids: CASSSRRGNEKLFF. CDR3 sequence (DNA): TGTGCCAGCAGCTCCCGACGGGGAAATGAAAAACTGTTTTTT.

On this clonotype itself: A much larger clone differs from this one at a single base, so this may be a read error. This sequence joins TRBV20-1 and TRBJ2-5, with 7 bases lining up with TRBD2. Trimming at V came to 1 base and at J to 1 base, leaving 9 bases not matched to a gene. Germline V lookup: CDR1 DFQATT, CDR2 SNEGSKA (reference sequence). There are 16 residues in the CDR3. The CDR3 coding sequence is TGCAGTGCTAGAGCCTTTGTGGCTAGCGGCCAAGAGACCCAGTACTTC. It translates to CSARAFVASGQETQYF.

This clonotype came up a few times. The CDR3 reads CASSPETKNTEAFF. The CDR3 DNA follows: TGTGCCAGCTCACCAGAGACTAAGAACACTGAAGCTTTCTTT. The gene calls are TRBV18 and TRBJ1-1, with D unresolved. The CDR3 has 14 residues. Trimming removed 2 bases from V and 1 base from J, with 8 bases in between. Germline V gives CDR1 KGHSH, CDR2 LQKENI.

This chain joins TRBV18 and TRBJ2-3, with a possible D match to TRBD1 (6 bases). The CDR3 is 14 residues long. Trimming stripped 5 bases from V and 2 bases from J, with 11 bases between. From germline, CDR1 is KGHSH and CDR2 LQKENI. Here the CDR3 DNA reads TGTGCCAGCTCAACCCGGACAGACACAGATACGCAGTATTTT. It encodes CASSTRTDTDTQYF.

This clonotype was recorded at least ten times. The genes are TRBV7-9 and TRBJ2-1; 7 bases fit TRBD1. In germline, CDR1 is SEHNR, CDR2 FQNEAQ (reference sequence). The CDR3 runs to 17 residues. The V segment lost 3 bases and the J segment 0 bases; nucleotides outside the gene matches: 8. CDR3 amino acids: CASSLIFRDSSYNEQFF. CDR3 in DNA: TGTGCCAGCAGCTTGATTTTTCGGGACAGCTCCTACAATGAGCAGTTCTTC.

This clonotype was picked up many times. The chain combines TRBV9 with TRBJ2-1, with D perhaps matching TRBD2 (5 bases). The CDR3 loop spans 15 amino acids. V lost 0 bases to trimming and J lost 2 bases, with 9 bases between them. Germline V gene lookup returns CDR1 SGDLS and CDR2 YYNGEE. Here the CDR3 reads CASSVEGRPYNEQFF. The CDR3, as DNA: TGTGCCAGCAGCGTAGAAGGGAGACCCTACAATGAGCAGTTCTTC. Filled out from reference TRBV9 and TRBJ2-1, the complete variable domain reads DSGVTQTPKHLITATGQRVTLRCSPRSGDLSVYWYQQSLDQGLQFLIQYYNGEERAKGNILERFSAQQFPDLHSELNLSSLELGDSALYFCASSVEGRPYNEQFFGPGTRLTVL.

This clonotype showed up many times. The chain has TRBV6-2 or TRBV6-3 and TRBJ2-3; D gene ambiguous. V was trimmed by 5 bases and J by 4 bases, leaving 10 bases between them. Per germline, CDR1 MNHEY and CDR2 SVGEGT. The CDR3 is 13 amino acids. CDR3 sequence: CASSPGPPDTQYF. The CDR3 nucleotides read TGTGCCAGCAGTCCTGGCCCGCCAGATACGCAGTATTTT.

The sample holds many counts of this clonotype. This sequence joins TRBV24-1 and TRBJ1-5; the match to TRBD1 covers 10 bases. Germline assignment: CDR1 KGHDR and CDR2 SFDVKD. CDR3 length equals 15 residues. V lost 6 bases, J lost 2 bases, and 3 bases stayed unmatched. For the CDR3, the DNA is TGTGCCACCAGTAGGGGGACAGGGGGCAATCAGCCCCAGCATTTT. Its translation is CATSRGTGGNQPQHF.

This clonotype was picked up many times. V gene TRBV6-5 combines with J gene TRBJ2-4, with TRBD1 as a possible D gene (6 bases). Germline V gene data show CDR1 as MNHEY and CDR2 as SVGAGI. V dropped 5 bases and J dropped 13 bases, with 15 bases sitting between them. The CDR3 spans 12 residues. The CDR3 sequence: CASSTGQREQYF. CDR3 DNA sequence: TGTGCCAGCAGTACCGGACAGAGAGAGCAGTACTTC.

This clonotype occurred a few times. The chain links TRBV23-1 to TRBJ2-7, with 11 positions matching TRBD1. TRBV23-1 is identified as an open reading frame with a role that is uncertain. CDR3 length equals 18 residues. Trimming at V came to 2 bases and at J to 3 bases, leaving 12 bases not matched to a gene. CDR3 DNA sequence: TGCGCCAGCAGTCAACCGGACAGGGGGCGTTTATTCTTCTACGAGCAGTACTTC. This translates into CASSQPDRGRLFFYEQYF.

This clonotype was observed many times. The chain employs TRBV25-1 and TRBJ2-3; the D call may be TRBD1 or TRBD2 (5 bases each). Germline lookup yields CDR1 MGHDK and CDR2 SYGVNS. The CDR3 extends over 16 amino acids. V was clipped by 2 bases and J by 4 bases, with 16 bases between them. CDR3 DNA sequence: TGTGCCAGCAGTGAAGGAGGCAGGGCAGGATCAGATACGCAGTATTTT. This codes for CASSEGGRAGSDTQYF.

The chain uses TRBV20-1 and TRBJ2-1, with D tentatively TRBD2 (6 bases). The CDR3 spans 14 residues. V was clipped by 3 bases and J by 4 bases, with 13 bases between them. Germline CDR1 is DFQATT and CDR2 is SNEGSKA (reference sequence). The CDR3 loop reads CSASPGVIYNEQFF. In DNA, the CDR3 is TGCAGTGCTAGCCCGGGGGTCATTTACAATGAGCAGTTCTTC.